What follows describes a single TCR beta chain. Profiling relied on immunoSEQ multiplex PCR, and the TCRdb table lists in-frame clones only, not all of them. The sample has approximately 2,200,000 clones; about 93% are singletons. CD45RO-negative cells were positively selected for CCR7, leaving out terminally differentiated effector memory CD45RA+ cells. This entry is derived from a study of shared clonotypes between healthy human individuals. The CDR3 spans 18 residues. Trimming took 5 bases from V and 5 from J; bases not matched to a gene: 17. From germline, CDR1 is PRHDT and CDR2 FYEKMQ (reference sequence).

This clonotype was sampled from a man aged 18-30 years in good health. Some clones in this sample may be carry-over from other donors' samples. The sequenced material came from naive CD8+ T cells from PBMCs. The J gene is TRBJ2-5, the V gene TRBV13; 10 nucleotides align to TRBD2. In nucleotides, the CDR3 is TGTGCCAGCAGCCGCCTTCCCCCCCCTAGCGGGAGTTTCGAGACCCAGTACTTC. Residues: CASSRLPPPSGSFETQYF.